Shown below are 26 T cell receptor beta chains from a single sample sequenced in a study of cytomegalovirus exposure and HLA in healthy donors. 60 Vbeta and 13 Jbeta primers were used in PCR. Here immunoSEQ multiplex PCR was the method, and the copy in TCRdb shows in-frame clones only, minus some. The sample has 150,000 to 200,000 clones, approximately 80% seen once. The sequencing input was PBMCs. Receptor source: a woman in her forties in good health and CMV-seronegative.

This clone was recorded once. CDR3 region: CASSLLRGNTDTQYF. CDR3 DNA sequence: TGTGCCAGCAGCCTTTTACGCGGTAACACAGATACGCAGTATTTT. This rearrangement joins TRBV7-2 to TRBJ2-3; D is unresolved. CDR1 SGHTA and CDR2 FQGNSA come from the germline V gene. The CDR3 spans 15 residues. Trimming left V 5 bases short and J 2 bases short, with 14 bases between.

This clone appeared once. The chain recombines TRBV11-1 with TRBJ2-7; 9 bases match TRBD2. The germline V gene encodes CDR1 SGHAT and CDR2 FQDESV (reference sequence). This CDR3 has 16 residues. Unmatched junction bases numbered 6, after V lost 0 bases and J lost 3 bases. DNA of the CDR3: TGTGCCAGCAGCTTAGCGTTGCTAGCGGGAAACTACGAGCAGTACTTC. Its translation is CASSLALLAGNYEQYF.

The CDR3 protein is CASSQGRLSGQETQYF. CDR3 coding DNA: TGCGCCAGCAGCCAAGGGCGACTATCCGGCCAAGAGACCCAGTACTTC. This chain uses TRBV4-3 with TRBJ2-5; maybe TRBD2 (5 bases). Germline V CDR1 and CDR2: LGHNA, YSLEER. The CDR3 sequence is 16 residues long. The ends were cut back, 1 base at V and 1 base at J, with 13 bases in the middle.

This rearrangement joins TRBV11-3 to TRBJ2-3; 12 bases line up with TRBD2. This CDR3 comprises 20 residues. J gave up 3 bases and V 6 bases, and 19 bases lay outside the gene matches. Per germline, CDR1 SGHNT and CDR2 YENEEA. The CDR3 is CASSFNTLAGGPYNTDTQYF. The CDR3 DNA reads as TGTGCCAGCAGTTTCAATACTCTAGCGGGGGGGCCGTATAATACAGATACGCAGTATTTT.

This clone was seen a single time. The CDR3, as DNA: TGTGCCAGCAGTCCACGGGGGGCTAGCGGGGGAACACAAGAGACCCAGTACTTC. This encodes CASSPRGASGGTQETQYF. The V and J genes are TRBV7-2 and TRBJ2-5; the match to TRBD2 covers 10 bases. CDR1 is SGHTA, CDR2 FQGNSA, per germline. CDR3 length equals 18 residues. Trimming took 6 bases from V and 2 from J; bases not matched to a gene: 15. The whole variable domain, filled in from reference TRBV7-2 and TRBJ2-5, reads GAGVSQSPSNKVTEKGKDVELRCDPISGHTALYWYRQSLGQGLEFLIYFQGNSAPDKSGLPSDRFSAERTGGSVSTLTIQRTQQEDSAVYLCASSPRGASGGTQETQYFGPGTRLLVL.

J is TRBJ1-2 and V is TRBV19; 8 positions match TRBD1. Per germline, CDR1 LNHDA and CDR2 SQIVND (reference sequence). V shed 5 bases, J shed 10 bases, and the junction held 9 bases outside the gene matches. The CDR3 spans 13 residues. CDR3 in amino acids: CASSSGQGGDYTF. Written as DNA, the CDR3 is TGTGCCAGTAGTTCCGGACAGGGCGGGGACTACACCTTC. Full variable domain (outside the CDR3, taken from reference TRBV19 and TRBJ1-2): DGGITQSPKYLFRKEGQNVTLSCEQNLNHDAMYWYRQDPGQGLRLIYYSQIVNDFQKGDIAEGYSVSREKKESFPLTVTSAQKNPTAFYLCASSSGQGGDYTFGSGTRLTVV.

The chain employs TRBV5-1 and TRBJ2-7; no definite D call. CDR3 length: 15 amino acids. Germline assignment: CDR1 SGHRS and CDR2 YFSETQ. V lost 1 base and J 5 bases, leaving 16 bases between the germline ends. CDR3 amino acids: CASSLNAQVNDEQYF. The CDR3 nucleotides are TGCGCCAGCAGCTTGAATGCGCAGGTCAATGACGAGCAGTACTTC.

The V and J genes are TRBV30 and TRBJ2-3; D unresolved. Trimming removed 4 bases at V and 0 bases at J, with 5 bases between. Germline V gene lookup returns CDR1 GTSNPN and CDR2 SVGIG (reference sequence). The CDR3 has 12 residues. The CDR3 DNA follows: TGTGCCTGGACCCGGAGCACAGATACGCAGTATTTT. It is translated as CAWTRSTDTQYF.

This clone was observed a single time. The chain recombines TRBV27 with TRBJ2-3; D is perhaps TRBD2 (6 bases). There are 15 residues in the CDR3. Germline V gives CDR1 MNHEY, CDR2 SMNVEV (reference sequence). Trimming removed 2 bases from V and 1 base from J, with 10 bases in between. This CDR3 is CASSLAGWGTDTQYF. In DNA form, the CDR3 reads TGTGCCAGCAGTTTAGCGGGATGGGGCACAGATACGCAGTATTTT.

The chain carries TRBV28 and TRBJ1-1, with 7 bases fitting TRBD1. J lost 4 bases, V lost 7 bases, and 9 bases had no gene match. Per the germline V gene, CDR1 is MDHEN and CDR2 is SYDVKM. The CDR3 is 14 residues long. CDR3 nucleotides: TGTGCCAGCACCGAGGGGGCTCGCGGCACTGAAGCTTTCTTT. Translating gives CASTEGARGTEAFF.

V gene TRBV15 combines with J gene TRBJ2-7; D might be TRBD2 (5 bases). CDR3 length equals 14 residues. The V end was cut by 4 bases, the J end by 4 bases, with 14 bases between. The germline V gene has CDR1 LNHNV and CDR2 YYDKDF (reference sequence). CDR3 sequence (DNA): TGTGCCACCAGCAAAGCGGAGGCCGGGTACGAGCAGTACTTC. Its translation: CATSKAEAGYEQYF.

The chain combines TRBV7-9 with TRBJ1-2; no definite D call. V was clipped by 2 bases and J by 2 bases, with 9 bases between them. This CDR3 region has 14 residues. Germline V gene lookup returns CDR1 SEHNR and CDR2 FQNEAQ (reference sequence). DNA for the CDR3: TGTGCCAGCAGCTTAAAGGAGGCGAACTATGGCTACACCTTC. Amino acids: CASSLKEANYGYTF.

V and J are TRBV19 and TRBJ1-1; D perhaps matches TRBD1 (6 bases). Per the germline V gene, CDR1 is LNHDA and CDR2 is SQIVND (reference sequence). The CDR3 spans 15 residues. The V gene lost 2 bases and the J gene lost 0 bases, with 10 bases spanning the gap. The CDR3 nucleotides read TGTGCCAGTAGTATATGGGGGACACTGAACACTGAAGCTTTCTTT. Encoded protein: CASSIWGTLNTEAFF.

The rearrangement links TRBV11-3 to TRBJ2-5, with 13 bases that match TRBD2. The CDR3 contains 15 residues. V lost 3 bases to trimming and J lost 5 bases; unmatched junction nucleotides: 3. The germline V gene has CDR1 SGHNT and CDR2 YENEEA. This CDR3 reads CASSLGLAGMETQYF. CDR3 in DNA: TGTGCCAGCAGCTTGGGACTAGCGGGAATGGAGACCCAGTACTTC. Full variable domain (missing parts from reference TRBV11-3 and TRBJ2-5): EAGVVQSPRYKIIEKKQPVAFWCNPISGHNTLYWYLQNLGQGPELLIRYENEEAVDDSQLPKDRFSAERLKGVDSTLKIQPAELGDSAVYLCASSLGLAGMETQYFGPGTRLLVL.

This chain uses TRBV10-3 with TRBJ1-1; TRBD1 aligns across 8 bases. Germline values: CDR1 ENHRY, CDR2 SYGVKD. V shed 4 bases, J shed 7 bases, and the junction held 2 bases outside the gene matches. The CDR3 length is 12 residues. CDR3 nucleotide sequence: TGTGCCATCAGTGCAGGGGGCTTTGAAGCTTTCTTT. This sequence encodes CAISAGGFEAFF.

The chain has TRBV28 and TRBJ2-1; TRBD1 matches 8 bases. V was clipped by 8 bases and J by 4 bases; unmatched bases: 7. Germline values: CDR1 MDHEN, CDR2 SYDVKM. The CDR3 contains 14 residues. CDR3 loop: CASEKTGEYNEQFF. The CDR3 DNA sequence: TGTGCCAGCGAGAAGACAGGGGAGTACAATGAGCAGTTCTTC.

This chain joins TRBV11-2 and TRBJ2-3, with D tentatively TRBD2 (6 bases). This CDR3 is built from 15 residues. Trimming cost V 5 bases and J 1 base, with 13 bases left between them. CDR1 SGHAT and CDR2 FQNNGV come from the germline V gene. This CDR3 is CASSRLVPGTDTQYF. Here the CDR3 DNA reads TGTGCCAGCAGCCGACTAGTTCCTGGCACAGATACGCAGTATTTT.

Notes on this clone: An end of the junction does not agree with germline; a read error may underlie this. This chain uses TRBV7-9 with TRBJ2-5; 7 bases map to TRBD2. The CDR3 consists of 14 residues. CDR1 is SEHNR, CDR2 FQNEAQ, per germline (reference sequence). This CDR3 reads CSSSYPGLTETQYF. CDR3 sequence (DNA): TGTTCCAGCAGCTATCCGGGACTAACAGAGACCCAGTACTTC.

About this clone: The same CDR3 is also encoded by other DNA sequences in this sample. The rearrangement uses TRBV6-4 and TRBJ2-7; 12 bases map to TRBD2. V lost 6 bases to trimming and J lost 0 bases; unmatched junction nucleotides: 3. This CDR3 contains 15 residues. Germline V gene data show CDR1 as MRHNA and CDR2 as SNTAGT. The CDR3: CASSPLAGGSYEQYF. CDR3 nucleotide sequence: TGTGCCAGCAGCCCACTAGCGGGAGGCTCCTACGAGCAGTACTTC.

The chain recombines TRBV4-2 with TRBJ2-3; the match to TRBD2 covers 12 bases. CDR1 LGHNA and CDR2 YNFKEQ come from the germline V gene. The CDR3 length is 16 residues. V lost 2 bases to trimming and J lost 2 bases; unmatched junction nucleotides: 2. In DNA, the CDR3 is TGTGCCAGCAGCCAACGGACTAGCGGGGACACAGATACGCAGTATTTT. Translating it yields CASSQRTSGDTDTQYF.

The gene calls are TRBV11-3 and TRBJ2-5, with 10 positions matching TRBD1. V lost 5 bases to trimming and J lost 3 bases; unmatched junction nucleotides: 6. The CDR3 is made up of 15 amino acids. Looked up from germline, CDR1 is SGHNT and CDR2 is YENEEA. The CDR3 nucleotides read TGTGCCAGCAGCCGTTGGGACAGGGGCAAAGAGACCCAGTACTTC. Translated: CASSRWDRGKETQYF. Supplemented by reference TRBV11-3 and TRBJ2-5, the full variable domain reads EAGVVQSPRYKIIEKKQPVAFWCNPISGHNTLYWYLQNLGQGPELLIRYENEEAVDDSQLPKDRFSAERLKGVDSTLKIQPAELGDSAVYLCASSRWDRGKETQYFGPGTRLLVL.

The chain is built from TRBV6-1 and TRBJ2-1; 7 bases are a match to TRBD2. Germline values: CDR1 MNHNS, CDR2 SASEGT. The CDR3 spans 17 residues. J was trimmed by 2 bases and V by 1 base; bases with no gene match: 8. CDR3 sequence: CASSEVGGGPPYNEQFF. Written as DNA, the CDR3 is TGTGCCAGCAGTGAAGTGGGGGGAGGGCCCCCCTACAATGAGCAGTTCTTC.

This chain joins TRBV2 and TRBJ1-4; D is uncertain. Trimming shortened V by 4 bases and J by 7 bases, and 13 bases separated the two germline ends. The CDR3 extends over 14 amino acids. Germline V CDR1 and CDR2: SNHLY, FYNNEI. The chain's CDR3 is CASSGVGGFEKLFF. CDR3 nucleotides: TGTGCCAGCAGTGGGGTAGGCGGGTTTGAAAAACTGTTTTTT.

The CDR3: CASSYLAGGQETQYF. The DNA for the CDR3 is TGTGCCAGCAGCTACCTGGCGGGGGGGCAAGAGACCCAGTACTTC. The V call is TRBV7-3, the J call TRBJ2-5; TRBD2 matches at 9 bases. Trimming removed 4 bases from V and 2 bases from J; junction bases left unmatched: 5. The CDR3 totals 15 residues. CDR1 is SGHTA, CDR2 FQGTGA, per germline.

The chain uses TRBV2 and TRBJ2-1, with D tentatively TRBD2 (6 bases). Trimming removed 4 bases from V and 5 bases from J, with 12 bases in between. CDR3 length equals 14 residues. The germline V gene encodes CDR1 SNHLY and CDR2 FYNNEI. CDR3: CASSVLVADNEQFF. The CDR3, as DNA: TGTGCCAGCAGTGTTTTGGTAGCGGACAATGAGCAGTTCTTC. The full variable domain, in which reference TRBV2 and TRBJ2-1 provide the parts outside the CDR3, is EPEVTQTPSHQVTQMGQEVILRCVPISNHLYFYWYRQILGQKVEFLVSFYNNEISEKSEIFDDQFSVERPDGSNFTLKIRSTKLEDSAMYFCASSVLVADNEQFFGPGTRLTVL.

DNA for the CDR3: TGTGCCAGCAGTCCCGGCAGGGGCTATAATTCACCCCTCCACTTT. Translation gives CASSPGRGYNSPLHF. The J gene is TRBJ1-6, the V gene TRBV27, with a possible D match to TRBD1 (6 bases). Germline V gives CDR1 MNHEY, CDR2 SMNVEV (reference sequence). This CDR3 contains 15 residues. The V end was cut by 5 bases, the J end by 3 bases, with 11 bases between.